The rows below give T cell receptor beta chains drawn from one sample of a study of cytomegalovirus exposure and HLA in healthy donors. The assay was immunoSEQ multiplex PCR, and TCRdb's table has in-frame clones only and misses some. The profile covers about 57,000 clones, with more than 80% appearing a single time and approximately 5.5% taken by the ten largest. The sequencing input was PBMCs. The receptors were sampled from a woman aged 18-29 years in good health and CMV-seronegative. The CDR3 runs from the conserved cysteine through the conserved F or W. The order of the fields is clone size, J gene, D gene, V gene, CDR3 protein, CDR3 DNA. D genes are given only for firm matches. Rows give clone size only sometimes, using once, few, many, or a class for an expanded clone.

>NA|TRBJ2-1|TRBD2|TRBV10-3
CAISEFKRTSGDYNEQFF
TGTGCCATCAGTGAGTTCAAAAGGACTAGCGGGGATTACAATGAGCAGTTCTTC
>NA|TRBJ1-5|TRBD1|TRBV6-1
CASSELIGGGGQPQHF
TGTGCCAGCAGTGAATTAATCGGAGGGGGCGGACAGCCCCAGCATTTT
>once|TRBJ1-2|NA|TRBV6-5
CASSNLRGGYTF
TGTGCCAGCAGCAACCTCAGGGGTGGCTACACCTTC
>once|TRBJ2-1|NA|TRBV5-1
CASSLGGDGNEQFF
TGCGCCAGCAGCTTAGGGGGAGACGGCAATGAGCAGTTCTTC
>NA|TRBJ2-1|TRBD1|TRBV6-5
CASSPGTGGSYEQFF
TGTGCCAGCAGCCCCGGGACAGGGGGCTCTTATGAGCAGTTCTTC
>NA|TRBJ2-7|NA|TRBV19
CASSVTAVYEQYF
TGTGCCAGTAGTGTGACAGCCGTATACGAGCAGTACTTC
>NA|TRBJ2-7|NA|TRBV27
CASSMRYF
TGTGCCAGCAGTATGCGGTACTTC
>NA|TRBJ2-1|TRBD1|TRBV10-3
CAIRELVAGGEGNEQFF
TGTGCCATCAGGGAGCTAGTTGCAGGGGGCGAGGGCAATGAGCAGTTCTTC
>NA|TRBJ2-3|TRBD2|TRBV5-1
CASSLVSGGGPGGTDTQYF
TGCGCCAGCAGCTTGGTTTCGGGCGGGGGGCCCGGGGGCACAGATACGCAGTATTTT
>NA|TRBJ2-3|NA|TRBV6-1
CASSSGGSTDTQYF
TGTGCCAGCAGCAGTGGGGGCAGCACAGATACGCAGTATTTT
>NA|TRBJ1-1|TRBD1|TRBV9
CASSVAVDRVAFF
TGTGCCAGCAGCGTAGCTGTAGACAGGGTCGCTTTCTTT
>NA|TRBJ2-1|NA|TRBV7-6
CASSPSPSEQFF
TGTGCCAGCAGCCCGTCCCCTAGTGAGCAGTTCTTC
>once|TRBJ2-7|NA|TRBV9
CASSVDTGRAYEQYF
TGTGCCAGCAGCGTAGATACGGGTCGAGCCTACGAGCAGTACTTC
>NA|TRBJ2-3|TRBD1|TRBV6-5
CASKGARGTDTQYF
TGTGCCAGCAAGGGGGCGCGGGGCACAGATACGCAGTATTTT
>NA|TRBJ1-5|NA|TRBV18
CASSPQGGHQPQHF
TGTGCCAGCTCACCACAGGGGGGGCATCAGCCCCAGCATTTT
>NA|TRBJ1-2|NA|TRBV14
CASSHRTERLNYGYTF
TGTGCCAGCAGCCACCGGACAGAGCGCCTTAACTATGGCTACACCTTC
>NA|TRBJ1-1|TRBD1|TRBV5-1
CASSRPGTGYTEAFF
TGCGCCAGCAGCCGCCCCGGGACAGGGTACACTGAAGCTTTCTTT
>NA|TRBJ1-3|NA|TRBV6-5
CASSYRGVSGNTIYF
TGTGCCAGCAGTTACCGGGGAGTCTCTGGAAACACCATATATTTT
>NA|TRBJ2-5|NA|TRBV5-4
CASSLGAGQETQYF
TGTGCCAGCAGCTTGGGGGCAGGCCAAGAGACCCAGTACTTC
>NA|TRBJ2-5|TRBD2|TRBV9
CASSLAGGLETQYF
TGTGCCAGCAGCCTAGCGGGGGGGCTGGAGACCCAGTACTTC
>NA|TRBJ2-2|TRBD1|TRBV2
CASNRDRGNTGELFF
TGTGCCAGCAATCGAGACAGGGGGAACACCGGGGAGCTGTTTTTT
>NA|TRBJ1-6|NA|TRBV7-2
CASSSAGVNSPLHF
TGTGCCAGCAGCTCAGCAGGGGTCAATTCACCCCTCCACTTT
>NA|TRBJ2-1|TRBD1|TRBV29-1
CSVEYVDRAFF
TGCAGCGTTGAATACGTGGACAGGGCCTTCTTC
>NA|TRBJ1-2|NA|TRBV2
CASSPSLSYGYTF
TGTGCCAGCAGTCCTTCGTTGTCGTATGGCTACACCTTC
>NA|TRBJ2-7|TRBD2|TRBV7-9
CASSGGAGFSYEQYF
TGTGCCAGCAGCGGGGGAGCGGGATTCTCCTACGAGCAGTACTTC
>NA|TRBJ2-1|TRBD1|TRBV10-1
CASSVTWDSSYNEQFF
TGCGCCAGCAGTGTAACTTGGGACAGCTCCTACAATGAGCAGTTCTTC
>NA|TRBJ2-2|NA|TRBV7-2
CASSRDILVGELFF
TGTGCCAGCAGCCGAGACATTTTGGTCGGGGAGCTGTTTTTT
>once|TRBJ1-5|NA|TRBV29-1
CSVGGGNQPQHF
TGCAGCGTTGGGGGGGGAAATCAGCCCCAGCATTTT
>NA|TRBJ1-6|NA|TRBV6-1
CASSEGAVSRGSYNSPLHF
TGTGCCAGCAGTGAAGGGGCAGTTTCCCGGGGATCCTATAATTCACCCCTCCACTTT
>NA|TRBJ1-2|NA|TRBV5-1
CASSLEPGLNYGYTF
TGCGCCAGCAGCTTGGAGCCAGGGCTAAACTATGGCTACACCTTC
>once|TRBJ2-1|TRBD2|TRBV4-1
CASSQDFAGGQDEQFF
TGCGCCAGCAGCCAAGATTTCGCGGGAGGGCAGGATGAGCAGTTCTTC
>NA|TRBJ1-1|NA|TRBV9
CASSASGRETVNTEAFF
TGTGCCAGCAGCGCAAGTGGGAGGGAGACAGTGAACACTGAAGCTTTCTTT
>NA|TRBJ1-2|NA|TRBV5-4
CASSEWGRRPNYGYTF
TGTGCCAGCAGCGAATGGGGGAGGAGGCCAAACTATGGCTACACCTTC
>NA|TRBJ1-1|TRBD1|TRBV29-1
CSVEDYEGARTEAFF
TGCAGCGTTGAAGATTACGAGGGGGCGCGCACTGAAGCTTTCTTT
>few|TRBJ1-2|NA|TRBV11-2
CASSLGGGYTF
TGTGCCAGCAGCTTAGGAGGGGGCTACACCTTC
>NA|TRBJ2-1|TRBD2|TRBV4-1
CASSQEEREGGGSEQFF
TGCGCCAGCAGCCAAGAGGAGCGGGAGGGCGGGGGTAGTGAGCAGTTCTTC
>NA|TRBJ2-3|NA|TRBV11-2
CASSATLAIDTDTQYF
TGTGCCAGCAGCGCTACTCTAGCGATAGACACAGATACGCAGTATTTT
>NA|TRBJ1-3|TRBD1|TRBV9
CASSVLGQRDTIYF
TGTGCCAGCAGCGTATTGGGACAGAGGGACACCATATATTTT
>NA|TRBJ1-2|NA|TRBV4-2
CASSQAPFGIPLYYGYTF
TGTGCCAGCAGCCAAGCACCCTTCGGGATTCCCCTTTACTATGGCTACACCTTC
>NA|TRBJ2-1|TRBD2|TRBV7-6
CASSFPRTSGGRNEQFF
TGTGCCAGCAGCTTCCCCAGGACTAGCGGGGGTCGGAATGAGCAGTTCTTC
>NA|TRBJ2-2|NA|TRBV5-4
CASSPARVLSSSGELFF
TGTGCCAGCAGCCCCGCGCGTGTCTTATCAAGTTCCGGGGAGCTGTTTTTT